This TCR beta chain appears in the sequencing data of a study of T-cell memory formation after mild COVID-19. Findings of the study overall: Clones that contracted from day 15 to 85 were balanced CD4/CD8, while later expanders leaned CD4+. Cross-reactive memory appears to have joined, as suggested by some responding clones showing up in pre-infection memory.

The ends were cut back, 4 bases at V and 5 bases at J, with 18 bases in the middle. The length of the CDR3 is 15 residues. Germline CDR1 is SGHRS and CDR2 is YFSETQ. TCR alpha and TCR beta cDNA libraries carrying sample barcodes and UMIs came from 5'RACE with constant-segment primers. Via MiXCR, TCRdb re-called the 5' RACE reads, giving one row per CDR3 protein. The data show under 300,000 distinct CDR3 sequences, with less than 20% seen just once and about 3.5% held by the top ten. This clonotype was found a few times. What it binds is not known. The chain couples TRBV5-1 to TRBJ2-5, with D unresolved. The TCR originated in a man younger than 35 who had mild COVID-19 (a few samples of this study predate the infection). Cell type and time point are not known. Source material: PBMCs or a T cell subset sorted from them (not recorded which). CDR3 amino acids: CASSISTGSRETQYF. Written as DNA, the CDR3 is TGCGCCAGCAGCATCAGTACCGGGTCCCGGGAGACCCAGTACTTC.